Below, one T cell receptor (beta chain) is given with its context. The observed sequence ends 3 residues before the CDR3 terminus, with the missing tail filled in from the germline J gene. These data come from a study of T cells in women clearing cervical HPV infection. V was cut by 0 bases and J by 2 bases, with 9 bases left in between. CDR3 size: 14 residues. In germline, CDR1 is SGHRS, CDR2 YFSETQ. TCRdb keeps only in-frame clones here, not all; method: immunoSEQ multiplex PCR. The listing contains roughly 42,000 clones. The chain has TRBV5-1 and TRBJ2-7; tentatively, D is TRBD1 (5 bases). This clonotype was obtained from a woman between 18 and 70 years old with a cervical HPV16 infection that either progressed to CIN3+ or cleared (not recorded which). The sample consisted of blood buffy coat. The CDR3 DNA, read in part, is TGCGCCAGCAGCTTGGGGCAGGGCCCCTACGAG. Translating gives CASSLGQGPYE. The entire CDR3 protein is CASSLGQGPYEQYF. Full variable domain (rest looked up from reference TRBV5-1 and TRBJ2-7): KAGVTQTPRYLIKTRGQQVTLSCSPISGHRSVSWYQQTPGQGLQFLFEYFSETQRNKGNFPGRFSGRQFSNSRSEMNVSTLELGDSALYLCASSLGQGPYEQYFGPGTRLTVT.